Each of the 6 T cell receptor beta chains below was sequenced from the same sample in a study of cytomegalovirus exposure and HLA in healthy donors. Researchers ran the PCR with 60 Vbeta and 13 Jbeta primers. Assay: immunoSEQ multiplex PCR; the TCRdb copy retains only in-frame clones and omits some. This sample carries approximately 88,000 clones, 80% of them seen once, and the ten largest clones take 2% to 2.5%. What was sequenced was PBMCs. These receptor sequences come from a man aged 18 to 30 in good health and CMV-seronegative.

The chain combines TRBV10-2 with TRBJ2-1, with 8 bases identical to TRBD2. The V gene end was trimmed by 7 bases and the J gene end by 8 bases; junction bases not matched to a gene: 10. The germline CDR1 and CDR2 sequences are WSHSY and SAAADI. The CDR3 is 14 residues long. CDR3 in amino acids: CASKGSGGRDEQFF. The DNA of the CDR3 is TGCGCCAGCAAAGGGAGCGGGGGCCGGGATGAGCAGTTCTTC.

The chain recombines TRBV6-1 with TRBJ1-2, with 7 bases identical to TRBD1. This CDR3 has 13 residues. The V segment lost 4 bases and the J segment 14 bases; nucleotides outside the gene matches: 13. From germline, CDR1 is MNHNS and CDR2 SASEGT. CDR3 nucleotide sequence: TGTGCCAGCAGTGCCCGGGACAGCGGTCGAGGTACCTTC. It yields the protein CASSARDSGRGTF.

This clone has only one observation. The chain employs TRBV5-4 and TRBJ2-7; D call uncertain. The CDR3 loop spans 14 amino acids. Germline V lookup: CDR1 SGHNT, CDR2 YYREEE (reference sequence). V was pared by 0 bases and J by 2 bases, with 9 bases between. As DNA, the CDR3 is TGTGCCAGCAGCTTGGGGCCCTCCCCCTACGAGCAGTACTTC. The encoded protein is CASSLGPSPYEQYF. The full variable domain, with the rest looked up from reference TRBV5-4 and TRBJ2-7, is ETGVTQSPTHLIKTRGQQVTLRCSSQSGHNTVSWYQQALGQGPQFIFQYYREEENGRGNFPPRFSGLQFPNYSSELNVNALELDDSALYLCASSLGPSPYEQYFGPGTRLTVT.

The gene calls are TRBV7-3 and TRBJ1-1; 8 bases agree with TRBD1. The V segment lost 2 bases and the J segment 4 bases; nucleotides outside the gene matches: 3. This CDR3 spans 14 amino acids. Germline assignment: CDR1 SGHTA and CDR2 FQGTGA. DNA of the CDR3: TGTGCCAGCAGCTTAGCAGGGGGCCGCACTGAAGCTTTCTTT. This translates into CASSLAGGRTEAFF.

V and J are TRBV5-1 and TRBJ2-5, with 10 positions matching TRBD2. This CDR3 contains 15 residues. Germline V gives CDR1 SGHRS, CDR2 YFSETQ. With 4 bases clipped from V and 2 bases from J, the junction kept 5 bases outside the gene matches. CDR3 in DNA: TGCGCCAGCAGCCCCGGGACTAGCGAGCAAGAGACCCAGTACTTC. Translation: CASSPGTSEQETQYF.

The table lists this clone with a few counts. The chain employs TRBV6-5 and TRBJ1-1, with 8 bases fitting TRBD1. Germline trimming cut 10 bases from V and 5 bases from J; bases unmatched to any gene: 12. This CDR3 has 14 residues. Looked up from germline, CDR1 is MNHEY and CDR2 is SVGAGI. The CDR3 reads CATQSPGGYTEAFF. As DNA, the CDR3 is TGTGCCACCCAGAGTCCAGGGGGCTATACTGAAGCTTTCTTT.